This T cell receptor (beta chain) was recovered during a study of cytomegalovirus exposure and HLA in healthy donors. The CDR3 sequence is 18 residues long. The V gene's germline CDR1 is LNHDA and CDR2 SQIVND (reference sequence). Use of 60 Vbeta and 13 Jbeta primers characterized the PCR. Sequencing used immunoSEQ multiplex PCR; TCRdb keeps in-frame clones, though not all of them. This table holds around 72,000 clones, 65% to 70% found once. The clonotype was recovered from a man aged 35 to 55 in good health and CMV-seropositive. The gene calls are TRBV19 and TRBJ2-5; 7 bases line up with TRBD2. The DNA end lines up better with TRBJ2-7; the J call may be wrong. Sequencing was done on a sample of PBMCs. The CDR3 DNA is TGTGCCAGTAGTAGGAAGGCCCTCAATACGGGGGGATACTACGAGCAGTACTTC. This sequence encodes CASSRKALNTGGYYEQYF.